These 11 T cell receptor beta chains were sequenced from one sample in a study of cytomegalovirus exposure and HLA in healthy donors. This table comes from immunoSEQ multiplex PCR, and its TCRdb copy is limited to in-frame clones, with some not included. Counted here are 250,000 to 400,000 clones, 88% occurring once; the ten biggest clones make up over 0.9%. Material for sequencing was PBMCs. These receptor sequences come from a young man in good health and CMV-seronegative.

The V call is TRBV18, the J call TRBJ1-2; no clear D gene. The length of the CDR3 is 12 residues. V was clipped by 2 bases and J by 6 bases, with 7 bases between them. CDR1 and CDR2 from the germline V gene are KGHSH and LQKENI. CDR3 DNA: TGTGCCAGCTCACCAATCGAGAATGGCTACACCTTC. Translation gives CASSPIENGYTF. The variable domain in full, with the rest retrieved from reference TRBV18 and TRBJ1-2, is NAGVMQNPRHLVRRRGQEARLRCSPMKGHSHVYWYRQLPEEGLKFMVYLQKENIIDESGMPKERFSAEFPKEGPSILRIQQVVRGDSAAYFCASSPIENGYTFGSGTRLTVV.

This chain uses TRBV5-1 with TRBJ2-2, with 11 bases fitting TRBD1. This CDR3 has 16 residues. Trimming at V came to 0 bases and at J to 5 bases, leaving 3 bases not matched to a gene. Per germline, CDR1 SGHRS and CDR2 YFSETQ. CDR3 in DNA: TGCGCCAGCAGCTTGGCCGGGACAGGGGGTACCGGGGAGCTGTTTTTT. This gives the protein CASSLAGTGGTGELFF.

This chain connects TRBV30 to TRBJ1-3; D is uncertain. There are 15 residues in the CDR3. CDR1 is GTSNPN, CDR2 SVGIG, per germline (reference sequence). The V end was cut by 0 bases, the J end by 2 bases, with 11 bases between. The CDR3 bases are TGTGCCTGGAGTGTACTGTCGGGGACTGGAAACACCATATATTTT. Amino acids: CAWSVLSGTGNTIYF.

The chain employs TRBV5-1 and TRBJ2-5; 12 bases align to TRBD2. This CDR3 has 18 residues. Per germline, CDR1 SGHRS and CDR2 YFSETQ. V lost 0 bases and J lost 5; bases outside the gene matches: 11. The CDR3 loop reads CASSLAGLAGGPRETQYF. The CDR3 region has the DNA TGCGCCAGCAGCTTGGCTGGTCTAGCGGGGGGGCCAAGGGAGACCCAGTACTTC. The full variable domain, rest sourced from reference TRBV5-1 and TRBJ2-5, is KAGVTQTPRYLIKTRGQQVTLSCSPISGHRSVSWYQQTPGQGLQFLFEYFSETQRNKGNFPGRFSGRQFSNSRSEMNVSTLELGDSALYLCASSLAGLAGGPRETQYFGPGTRLLVL.

The chain combines TRBV7-9 with TRBJ1-6, with D tentatively TRBD1 (5 bases). The CDR3 loop spans 16 amino acids. The V and J ends lost 0 bases and 14 bases respectively, with 20 bases between them. The germline V gene encodes CDR1 SEHNR and CDR2 FQNEAQ (reference sequence). CDR3 region: CASSLAPGGGAVTLHF. The CDR3 DNA is TGTGCCAGCAGCTTAGCGCCCGGGGGGGGTGCCGTAACCCTCCACTTT.

CDR3 region: CASPQGAKTQYF. CDR3 bases: TGTGCCAGCCCACAGGGGGCGAAGACCCAGTACTTC. The chain is built from TRBV19 and TRBJ2-5; 9 bases map to TRBD1. The CDR3 loop spans 12 amino acids. The germline CDR1 and CDR2 sequences are LNHDA and SQIVND (reference sequence). V lost 9 bases and J lost 6; bases outside the gene matches: 5.

The chain employs TRBV7-7 and TRBJ2-2, with D hard to call. The CDR3 loop spans 14 amino acids. The V gene lost 5 bases and the J gene lost 0 bases, with 7 bases spanning the gap. Germline V gene lookup returns CDR1 SSHAT and CDR2 FNYEAQ (reference sequence). CDR3 residues: CASSVTANTGELFF. The CDR3 region has the DNA TGTGCCAGCAGCGTAACAGCGAACACCGGGGAGCTGTTTTTT.

The genes are TRBV5-5 and TRBJ2-7; the match to TRBD1 covers 7 bases. Germline V gene lookup returns CDR1 SGHKS and CDR2 YYEKEE (reference sequence). The CDR3 has 16 amino acids. V lost 4 bases and J lost 9; bases outside the gene matches: 19. CDR3 DNA: TGTGCCAGCAGCCCCTCCGCAGACAGGGAGAGGATCGGGCAGTACTTC. Amino acid sequence: CASSPSADRERIGQYF.

V and J are TRBV15 and TRBJ2-1; 7 bases align to TRBD1. Germline V gives CDR1 LNHNV, CDR2 YYDKDF (reference sequence). With V trimmed by 0 bases and J by 3 bases, 8 bases remained unmatched. CDR3 length: 17 amino acids. The CDR3 reads CATSRDRVGGDYNEQFF. The DNA for the CDR3 is TGTGCCACCAGCAGAGATCGCGTAGGGGGCGACTACAATGAGCAGTTCTTC.

The chain is built from TRBV5-1 and TRBJ1-1, with a tentative D call TRBD1 (5 bases). Looked up from germline, CDR1 is SGHRS and CDR2 is YFSETQ. V gave up 2 bases and J gave up 4 bases, with 12 bases separating them. The CDR3 is made up of 14 amino acids. Here the CDR3 DNA reads TGCGCCAGCAGCTTTGAGGGGAGGAGCACTGAAGCTTTCTTT. It translates to CASSFEGRSTEAFF.

V and J are TRBV15 and TRBJ1-3; TRBD1 aligns across 7 bases. Germline V gene data show CDR1 as LNHNV and CDR2 as YYDKDF (reference sequence). J was trimmed by 2 bases and V by 3 bases; bases with no gene match: 4. The CDR3 totals 15 residues. CDR3 nucleotides: TGTGCCACCAGCAGTCACAGGGGCCCTGGAAACACCATATATTTT. Protein sequence: CATSSHRGPGNTIYF. The whole variable domain, remainder taken from reference TRBV15 and TRBJ1-3, is DAMVIQNPRYQVTQFGKPVTLSCSQTLNHNVMYWYQQKSSQAPKLLFHYYDKDFNNEADTPDNFQSRRPNTSFCFLDIRSPGLGDTAMYLCATSSHRGPGNTIYFGEGSWLTVV.